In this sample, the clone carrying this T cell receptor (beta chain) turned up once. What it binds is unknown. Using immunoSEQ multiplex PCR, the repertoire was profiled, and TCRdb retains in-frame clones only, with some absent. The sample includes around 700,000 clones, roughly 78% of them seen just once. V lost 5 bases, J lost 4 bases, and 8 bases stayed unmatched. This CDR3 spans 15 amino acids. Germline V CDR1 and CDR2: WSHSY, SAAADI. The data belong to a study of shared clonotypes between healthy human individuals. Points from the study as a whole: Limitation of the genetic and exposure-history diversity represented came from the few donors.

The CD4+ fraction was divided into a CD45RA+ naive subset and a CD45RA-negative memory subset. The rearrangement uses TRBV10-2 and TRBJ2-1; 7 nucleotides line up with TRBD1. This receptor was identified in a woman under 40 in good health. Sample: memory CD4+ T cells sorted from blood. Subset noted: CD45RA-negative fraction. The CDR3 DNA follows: TGCGCCAGCAGTAGGACAGGAAGAGTTTACAATGAGCAGTTCTTC. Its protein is CASSRTGRVYNEQFF.